This T cell receptor (beta chain) was identified in a study of cytomegalovirus exposure and HLA in healthy donors listed by TCRdb under 2017. For the study in its entirety: According to an earlier analysis of around 600 of the donors, roughly 180 million T cells yielded 100 million or so unique TCR beta sequences and more than 250 Gb of sequence data. Of the roughly 400 genotyped donors, about 84% fell in the genetic ancestry cluster associated with self-reported Caucasian donors. The aim of the study was to test whether cataloging public T cell receptors could identify signatures of past pathogen exposure. Donor age, sex, ethnicity and CMV serostatus were compiled together with the repertoire data. Rather than using new phenotypic data, the later analysis identified candidate immune exposures from TCR beta sequences and from how often those sequences occurred across donors. Genome-wide SNP genotypes for about 55% of the roughly 670 donors were used in a later genetic analysis, which treated that subset as a discovery cohort. An earlier analysis of approximately 580 of the donors used high-throughput TCR beta sequencing to judge whether each TCR beta V gene segment behaved as functional or pseudogenic. Typing coverage differed by locus: A, B, C, DRB1 and DQB1 were typed in about 620-630 donors, DQA1 in around 500, DPA1 in 600 to 610, and DPB1 in 450 to 490. Roughly 310 gigabases of sequencing data and some 85 million unique TCR sequences were included in an early release covering about 600 HLA-typed donors. Every discovery cohort repertoire had been produced on one sequencing platform. The study profiled the T cell repertoires of fewer than 850 subjects by immunosequencing and related them to cytomegalovirus serostatus. HLA typing covered class I and class II loci at four-digit resolution. High-throughput TCR immunosequencing, statistical association of individual TCRs with disease status, and machine learning were combined to predict cytomegalovirus infection status. A handful of DR-DQ haplotypes were treated as single units for association and clustering because of strong linkage in the cohort. A later analysis re-examined previously published TCR beta repertoires from just over 650 donors and added high-resolution HLA genotyping to investigate patterns of TCR occurrence. Besides the first cohort of 550 to 750 subjects, a separate validation cohort made up of 120 different subjects was used. Among approximately 370 genotyped donors of the cohort, an average of roughly 230,000 unique TCR beta nucleotide sequences was sequenced per donor, of which approximately 18% were non-productive. General findings and caveats noted by the study authors: Because some donors lacked HLA typing at each locus, the association tests relied only on the typed subset. Strong co-occurrence of HLA alleles, especially DR and DQ, made assigning TCR associations to individual alleles difficult. Sequencing depth was assumed to be roughly uniform across donors in the presence/absence analyses, though that assumption may not hold. A later analysis associated 15,000 to 20,000 TCR beta sequences with specific HLA alleles at a false discovery rate of 0.05. Linkage disequilibrium might explain the correlated functional status among segregating V segments, but an unknown experimental factor could not be excluded. Because counts were too low, more than 15 rarely observed V segments, including chromosome 9 orphons, were left out of the earlier analysis of 587 of the donors. Compared with equally common non-associated chains, HLA-associated TCR beta chains in a later analysis were more clonally expanded and had lower generation probabilities. Because the 87-base-pair reads could not distinguish some IMGT-functional V segments, including TRBV6-2 and TRBV6-3, those segments were excluded. A later genetic analysis reported fewer N-insertions in productive TCRs among donors in an Asian-associated ancestry cluster than the approximately 700-donor mean. Only TCR beta chains were sequenced in this cohort, and the absence of alpha or paired-chain data limited detectable features. In a later analysis, TCR association rates were found to vary across HLA loci, with the most associated TCRs seen for DRB1 alleles and the fewest for HLA-C alleles. An association between a missense DCLRE1C variant and V-gene and J-gene trimming of TCR beta chains was found in a later genetic analysis and replicated in an independent cohort. A later analysis found that most CMV-associated TCR beta chains appeared HLA-restricted, with HLA associations seemingly driven largely by CMV exposure. It was suggested by the authors that the approach could potentially be generalized to other disease states and immunological phenotypes. In both the original and validation cohorts, the classifier was reported to diagnose cytomegalovirus status with high specificity and sensitivity. Broadly in line with IMGT annotations, most TCR beta V segments showed up in productive rearrangements about 87% or about 30% of the time in an earlier analysis of 587 of the donors. A further reported finding was that TCR beta sequences accurately predicted the HLA-A and HLA-B alleles for most subjects in the first cohort. In vitro tests confirmed that a few of the cytomegalovirus-associated TCR beta chains recognize cytomegalovirus antigens. The study listed 170 or so TCR beta chains as associated with cytomegalovirus. According to a later analysis, parvovirus B19, influenza, CMV and Epstein-Barr virus appeared linked to several top co-occurrence clusters. While some public TCRs were present in many individuals, most TCR sequences turned up only very rarely across donors. A cluster of highly shared sequence variants was judged likely to represent a technical artifact of the sequencing pipeline. CMV serostatus was the only immune exposure information available for the cohort.

In the case of this clone: The target of this receptor is not known. The sample holds no much larger clone one base away, and base qualities are not on file.

Spanning cysteine to phenylalanine, the CDR3 consists of 16 amino acids. The entry retains the CDR3 DNA only, 48 bases that are in frame from base 1. From the germline V gene (reference sequence), CDR1 is GTSNPN and CDR2 is SVGIG. Ends trimmed: V by 3 bases, J by 1 base; bases unmatched to a gene: 6. Receptors were amplified or captured by the immunoSEQ multiplex PCR assay. For the multiplex PCR, a mixture combining 60 forward primers for TCR Vbeta segments and 13 reverse primers for TCR Jbeta segments was used. The CDR3 region of rearranged TCR beta genes was amplified from genomic DNA by a multiplex PCR assay. On the Illumina HiSeq System, the amplified TCR beta libraries were sequenced as 87-base-pair reads. As for how the authors treated the data: In a later analysis, some 80 million unique TCR beta chains were counted across the 650 to 700 repertoires, and some 10 million of these chains were shared by at least two donors. A nearest-neighbor algorithm error-corrected the raw reads and collapsed the reads into unique sequences, merging closely related sequences to remove PCR and sequencing errors. Alignment of CDR3 sequences to IMGT reference sequences was used to assign V, D and J gene segments. For a sequence to be retained, a match of at least six nucleotides to both a V gene segment and a J gene segment was required. Rearrangements were called productive when the CDR3 lacked stop codons and stayed in frame with V and J; all others were non-productive. Following IMGT convention, CDR3 was defined as the stretch from the second conserved V-encoded cysteine to the conserved J-encoded phenylalanine. In an earlier analysis of some 550 of the donors, sequences lacking an unambiguous match to a single V gene segment were excluded. An earlier analysis of over 450 of the donors classified V segments as functional when productive rearrangements were above 56.7% and as segregating when the standard deviation between donors was above 5%. A statistical classification framework was built for diagnosing cytomegalovirus status from the catalog of TCR beta chain sequences. In a later analysis, TCR nucleotide sequences were compared against IMGT/GENE-DB human TR gene sequences so that V and J genes could be assigned. A later analysis assigned CDR3 sequences and most-parsimonious VDJ recombination scenarios with the TCRdist pipeline. In a later analysis, each TCR beta chain was defined by its CDR3 amino acid sequence together with its V-gene family, and reads without a unique V-gene family were excluded. As a way to deal with suspected cross-contamination and a sequencing artifact, a later analysis dropped 500 to 700 nucleotide sequences that were highly shared and had low generation probability. In a later analysis, a clonal expansion index for each public chain was calculated from normalized within-repertoire ranks of inferred template counts. In a later analysis, generation probabilities were computed using a VDJ recombination model fitted to out-of-frame rearrangements, and the results were checked against IGoR. Hypergeometric tests were used in a later analysis to score TCR-TCR, TCR-HLA and TCR-CMV co-occurrence, with a repertoire-size bias correction applied to the TCR pairs. A later analysis estimated false discovery rates by permuting HLA or CMV assignments 20 times. In a later analysis, co-occurring TCRs were grouped using DBSCAN, and TCRdist sequence similarity was added for clustering within HLA-allele-positive subsets. Co-occurrence clustering excluded repertoires with fewer than 30,000 or more than 120,000 public chains, plus five with anomalous nucleotide sharing. TCRdb limited this immuneACCESS table to in-frame rearrangements with V and J called. A share of clones is missing; checked studies link under half to unresolved V genes, and the rest is unexplained. D and trimming come from the DNA, and the V and J calls and clone size come from that table. The sample records more than 90,000 clones, 55% to 65% of which are singletons. The ten largest clones add up to 2% to 2.5% of the sample.

The cohort consisted of approximately 670 healthy bone marrow donors. Cohort members were all nominally healthy when sampled, although unrecorded immune exposures were likely present. The donor was CMV seronegative and was included in the group of a few hundred seronegative cohort members. A peripheral blood sample was collected from each donor, and TCR beta sequencing was performed on peripheral blood mononuclear cells. The Qiagen DNeasy Blood Extraction Kit was used to extract genomic DNA from the blood cell samples. The rearrangement joined TRBV30 to TRBJ2-1; 10 junctional bases match TRBD2. The clonotype comes from a woman aged 25 to 39 in good health and CMV-seronegative. Sequenced input: PBMCs. In nucleotide form, the sequence is TGTGCCTGGAGGGTAGCGGGAGGTAAATCCTACAATGAGCAGTTCTTC. This is translated as CAWRVAGGKSYNEQFF.